Each of the 25 T cell receptor beta chains below was sequenced from the same sample in a study of blood T cells in healthy people across ages. It was with a sample-barcoded 5' primer and a J-beta primer mix that a second PCR of roughly 7 to 11 cycles was run. TCRdb used MiXCR to reprocess the 5' RACE reads, holding one entry per CDR3 protein. The sample gives roughly 800,000 distinct CDR3 sequences, around 36% of which show up once; 10% to 15% is in the top ten. The sample comprised blood. These receptors all stem from a man younger than 35 in good health.

This clonotype was seen once. This rearrangement joins TRBV27 to TRBJ2-7; D gene ambiguous. Germline-derived CDR1 and CDR2 are MNHEY and SMNVEV (reference sequence). The CDR3 is 13 amino acids. The germline V and J ends were trimmed by 7 bases and 1 base, with 11 bases remaining between them. The CDR3: CASIFGDSYEQYF. As DNA, the CDR3 is TGTGCCAGCATTTTTGGAGATTCCTACGAGCAGTACTTC.

Details on this clonotype: At one boundary the junction diverges from the germline segment, which might be a read error. The V and J genes are TRBV2 and TRBJ1-1; no clear D. Germline V gene lookup returns CDR1 SNHLY and CDR2 FYNNEI. This CDR3 has 12 amino acids. The CDR3 protein is CASSDPNIEAFF. The CDR3 DNA sequence: TGTGCCAGCAGTGACCCGAACATTGAAGCTTTCTTT.

The chain is built from TRBV4-3 and TRBJ2-7; D may be TRBD1 or TRBD2 (5 bases each). Trimming cost V 4 bases and J 4 bases, with 17 bases left between them. The CDR3 runs to 15 residues. In germline, CDR1 is LGHNA, CDR2 YSLEER. In DNA form, the CDR3 reads TGCGCCAGCAGCCCGGGGCAGGGAGCTACTTACGAGCAGTACTTC. It yields the protein CASSPGQGATYEQYF.

V and J are TRBV20-1 and TRBJ1-6, with 8 bases lining up with TRBD1. CDR3 length: 16 residues. Losses at the gene ends were 3 bases for V and 7 bases for J; bases not matched to a gene: 11. CDR1 is DFQATT, CDR2 SNEGSKA, per germline (reference sequence). CDR3 amino acids: CSASPGAGGLNSPLHF. CDR3 nucleotides: TGCAGTGCTAGCCCAGGAGCAGGGGGCTTGAATTCACCCCTCCACTTT.

This rearrangement joins TRBV18 to TRBJ1-1, with unresolved D. V was clipped by 3 bases and J by 1 base, with 12 bases between them. The CDR3 runs to 15 residues. CDR1 KGHSH and CDR2 LQKENI come from the germline V gene. CDR3 bases: TGTGCCAGCTCACCTTACGTGGATCCGAACACTGAAGCTTTCTTT. Amino acid sequence: CASSPYVDPNTEAFF.

Remarks on this clonotype: It may be a read error: a sequence one base away is much more abundant. This chain connects TRBV12-3 or TRBV12-4 to TRBJ1-4; 8 nucleotides match TRBD1. Trimming cost V 1 base and J 12 bases; bases outside gene matches: 4. The CDR3 is 13 amino acids. CDR3 sequence (DNA): TGTGCCAGCAGTTTAGACAGGGGGGAAGAACTGTTTTTT. Translated: CASSLDRGEELFF.

The chain recombines TRBV20-1 with TRBJ1-4; 8 bases match TRBD1. This CDR3 comprises 13 residues. CDR1 and CDR2 from the germline V gene are DFQATT and SNEGSKA (reference sequence). Unmatched junction bases numbered 6, after V lost 4 bases and J lost 8 bases. The CDR3 protein is CSAKQGGVEKLFF. CDR3 nucleotides: TGCAGTGCTAAACAGGGGGGAGTCGAAAAACTGTTTTTT.

The J gene is TRBJ2-3, the V gene TRBV29-1, with D perhaps given as TRBD1 or TRBD2 (6 bases each). V was cut by 7 bases and J by 3 bases, with 11 bases left in between. The CDR3 is 12 residues long. The germline CDR1 and CDR2 sequences are SQVTM and ANQGSEA. CDR3 residues: CSDQGRTDTQYF. The DNA for the CDR3 is TGCAGCGACCAGGGGAGGACAGATACGCAGTATTTT.

This clonotype was counted only a few times. The rearrangement joins TRBV5-1 to TRBJ2-5; weak D call: TRBD1 (5 bases). The end of the DNA fits TRBJ2-7 better, so the J call may be wrong. Germline V gene sequence: CDR1 SGHRS, CDR2 YFSETQ. The CDR3 is 14 residues long. The CDR3 here is CASSLSRVGDEQYF. CDR3 in DNA: TGCGCCAGCAGCTTGTCCAGGGTCGGCGACGAGCAGTACTTC.

This clonotype appeared many times. J is TRBJ2-7 and V is TRBV12-3 or TRBV12-4, with 9 bases aligning to TRBD1. This CDR3 contains 15 residues. The V and J ends lost 3 bases and 5 bases, in that order; junction bases with no gene match: 8. The CDR3 protein is CASSFRGQGLHEQYF. Written as DNA, the CDR3 is TGTGCCAGCAGTTTCAGGGGACAGGGATTACACGAGCAGTACTTC.

This clonotype was seen many times. The chain combines TRBV30 with TRBJ1-2, with 7 positions matching TRBD1. The CDR3 loop spans 16 amino acids. From germline, CDR1 is GTSNPN and CDR2 SVGIG (reference sequence). Trimming at V came to 0 bases and at J to 2 bases, leaving 9 bases not matched to a gene. The CDR3 bases are TGTGCCTGGAGTGTCCCAAGGACAGGCGGAAACTATGGCTACACCTTC. Residues: CAWSVPRTGGNYGYTF.

The V and J genes are TRBV10-3 and TRBJ2-2; the D is unclear. There are 16 residues in the CDR3. The germline V gene has CDR1 ENHRY and CDR2 SYGVKD. Between the trimmed V and J ends, which lost 4 bases and 1 base, there was a span of 13 bases. The CDR3 region has the DNA TGTGCCATCAGTGCGGTGAGCCTGAGGAACACCGGGGAGCTGTTTTTT. The encoded protein is CAISAVSLRNTGELFF.

The rearrangement joins TRBV6-2 or TRBV6-3 to TRBJ1-1, with a tentative D call TRBD1 (5 bases). The CDR3 is made up of 14 amino acids. Trimming took 2 bases from V and 4 from J, leaving 11 bases between them. Germline CDR1 MNHEY, CDR2 SVGEGT. Here the CDR3 reads CASSYPPGTTEAFF. As DNA, the CDR3 is TGTGCCAGCAGTTACCCCCCAGGGACCACTGAAGCTTTCTTT.

The V and J genes are TRBV10-3 and TRBJ1-2; D gene ambiguous. Germline values: CDR1 ENHRY, CDR2 SYGVKD. V was trimmed by 7 bases and J by 6 bases, leaving 12 bases between them. The CDR3 runs 12 residues. The CDR3 is CAIKGNIHGYTF. The CDR3 nucleotides are TGTGCCATCAAGGGTAATATCCATGGCTACACCTTC.

The chain has TRBV20-1 and TRBJ2-4; tentative D call: TRBD2 (5 bases). Trimming cost V 6 bases and J 3 bases, with 15 bases left between them. This CDR3 is built from 14 residues. Germline V lookup: CDR1 DFQATT, CDR2 SNEGSKA (reference sequence). The CDR3 here is CSAGLRVGKNIQYF. For the CDR3, the DNA is TGCAGTGCCGGGCTGCGGGTGGGCAAAAACATTCAGTACTTC.

The chain has TRBV29-1 and TRBJ2-2, with TRBD1 matching over 10 bases. Trimming at V came to 6 bases and at J to 2 bases, leaving 6 bases not matched to a gene. CDR1 is SQVTM and CDR2 is ANQGSEA in the germline V gene. There are 15 residues in the CDR3. CDR3 region: CSVSDRGRNTGELFF. The CDR3 nucleotides read TGCAGCGTCAGCGACAGGGGGCGAAACACCGGGGAGCTGTTTTTT.

As for this clonotype: It may be a read error: a sequence one base away is much more abundant. The V gene is TRBV20-1, the J gene TRBJ2-1; TRBD1 matches 8 bases. The junction had 8 bases not matched to a gene; V was cut back by 4 bases and J by 12 bases. The CDR3 spans 12 residues. Germline CDR1 and CDR2: DFQATT and SNEGSKA (reference sequence). CDR3 amino acids: CSATGQVTVQFF. The CDR3, as DNA: TGCAGTGCTACGGGACAGGTCACTGTGCAGTTCTTC.

The rearrangement joins TRBV7-9 to TRBJ2-1; the match to TRBD2 covers 11 bases. The CDR3 loop spans 16 amino acids. The J segment lost 4 bases and the V segment lost 6 bases, leaving 8 bases of the junction unmatched. From germline, CDR1 is SEHNR and CDR2 FQNEAQ (reference sequence). CDR3 sequence reads: CASRPSSGGTYNEQFF. As DNA, the CDR3 is TGTGCCAGCAGGCCTTCTAGCGGGGGGACTTACAATGAGCAGTTCTTC. Looking up the rest from reference TRBV7-9 and TRBJ2-1 gives the full variable domain: DTGVSQNPRHKITKRGQNVTFRCDPISEHNRLYWYRQTLGQGPEFLTYFQNEAQLEKSRLLSDRFSAERPKGSFSTLEIQRTEQGDSAMYLCASRPSSGGTYNEQFFGPGTRLTVL.

V usage is TRBV20-1 and J usage is TRBJ2-1; D remains unclear. CDR3 length: 14 residues. CDR1 and CDR2 from the germline V gene are DFQATT and SNEGSKA (reference sequence). Trimming removed 0 bases from V and 6 bases from J, with 12 bases in between. The CDR3 spells CSARDPKLINEQFF. For the CDR3, the DNA is TGCAGTGCTAGAGATCCAAAACTCATCAATGAGCAGTTCTTC.

At least ten counts were recorded for this clonotype. The CDR3: CSARTPGPHSSEQFF. CDR3 in DNA: TGCAGTGCTAGAACTCCGGGACCCCACTCCTCTGAGCAGTTCTTC. The rearrangement joins TRBV20-1 to TRBJ2-1; either TRBD1 or TRBD2 may fit D (5 bases each). Germline V lookup: CDR1 DFQATT, CDR2 SNEGSKA (reference sequence). V was clipped by 2 bases and J by 9 bases, with 20 bases between them. The length of the CDR3 is 15 residues.

In its sample, this clonotype was seen a few times. The rearrangement joins TRBV12-3 or TRBV12-4 to TRBJ1-1, with no clear D. Between the trimmed V and J ends, which lost 2 bases and 0 bases, there was a span of 7 bases. The CDR3 is 14 amino acids. The CDR3 loop is CASSLPGLNTEAFF. Here the CDR3 DNA reads TGTGCCAGCAGTTTACCGGGCCTGAACACTGAAGCTTTCTTT.

This clonotype has ten or more counts. This chain uses TRBV7-3 with TRBJ2-3; the match to TRBD2 covers 7 bases. The J segment lost 5 bases and the V segment lost 4 bases, leaving 9 bases of the junction unmatched. From germline, CDR1 is SGHTA and CDR2 FQGTGA. This CDR3 has 15 amino acids. Here the CDR3 reads CASSSRTRFRDTQYF. The DNA of the CDR3 is TGTGCCAGCAGCTCCCGGACTAGGTTCAGAGATACGCAGTATTTT.

V gene TRBV20-1 combines with J gene TRBJ2-5; D call uncertain. The DNA matches TRBJ2-1 better at its end, which makes the J call doubtful. Germline CDR1 reads DFQATT; CDR2 reads SNEGSKA (reference sequence). The CDR3 totals 13 residues. CDR3 loop: CSASDGPQETQFF. The CDR3 DNA sequence: TGCAGTGCTAGTGACGGACCCCAAGAGACCCAGTTCTTC.

The chain has TRBV4-3 and TRBJ1-2; 10 bases align to TRBD1. CDR3 length equals 15 residues. Germline V CDR1 and CDR2: LGHNA, YSLEER. V was pared by 0 bases and J by 5 bases, with 3 bases of the junction left unmatched. CDR3 region: CASSQERDRGYGYTF. As DNA, the CDR3 is TGCGCCAGCAGCCAAGAAAGGGACAGGGGATATGGCTACACCTTC.

This clonotype was recorded at least ten times. The V call is TRBV27, the J call TRBJ1-5; TRBD1 matches 7 bases. Losses at the gene ends were 5 bases for V and 2 bases for J; bases not matched to a gene: 6. The CDR3 length is 15 residues. Germline assignment: CDR1 MNHEY and CDR2 SMNVEV (reference sequence). The CDR3 is CASSLTGQGNQPQHF. CDR3 nucleotide sequence: TGTGCCAGCAGTCTGACAGGGCAGGGCAATCAGCCCCAGCATTTT.